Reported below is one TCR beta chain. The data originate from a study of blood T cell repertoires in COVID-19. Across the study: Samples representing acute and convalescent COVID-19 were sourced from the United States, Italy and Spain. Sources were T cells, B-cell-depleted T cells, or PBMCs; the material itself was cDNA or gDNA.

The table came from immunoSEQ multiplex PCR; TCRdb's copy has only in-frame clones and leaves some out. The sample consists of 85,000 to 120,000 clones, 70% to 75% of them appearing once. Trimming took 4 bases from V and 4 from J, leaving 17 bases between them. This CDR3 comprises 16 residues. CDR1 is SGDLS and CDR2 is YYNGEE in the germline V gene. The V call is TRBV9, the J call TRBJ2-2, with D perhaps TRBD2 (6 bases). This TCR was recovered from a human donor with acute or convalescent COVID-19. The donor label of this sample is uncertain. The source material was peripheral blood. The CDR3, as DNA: TGTGCCAGCAGCCCCCGAGGAGGGTCGGGCACCGGGGAGCTGTTTTTT. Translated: CASSPRGGSGTGELFF.